This T cell receptor beta chain was obtained from a study of blood T cells in healthy people across ages. The study, taken as a whole, reports: Unsorted PBMCs blocked a conclusive comparison of naive and antigen-experienced cells. Unknown CMV status may confound age-related changes in expanded clones.

A sample-barcoded 5' primer and a J-beta primer mix were used in a second PCR of roughly 7 to 11 cycles. A minimum of 2.5 million CDR3-containing paired-end reads was obtained for each sample. A single record per CDR3 protein comes from TCRdb applying MiXCR to the 5' RACE reads. The table has about 2 million distinct CDR3 sequences, about 49% seen once. A remark on this clonotype: What it binds is unknown.

CDR3 size: 13 residues. CDR1 DFQATT and CDR2 SNEGSKA come from the germline V gene (reference sequence). The germline V and J ends were trimmed by 6 bases and 5 bases, with 14 bases remaining between them. The sequencing sample was made of blood. J is TRBJ1-5 and V is TRBV20-1; the D gene is possibly TRBD1 (6 bases). This clonotype was sampled from a woman aged 40 to 50 in good health. CDR3 in amino acids: CSARTGNYQPQHF. As DNA, the CDR3 is TGCAGTGCGAGAACAGGGAACTATCAGCCCCAGCATTTT.